Below, 4 T cell receptor beta chains from the same sample are listed, as sequenced in a study of blood T cell repertoires in COVID-19. TCRdb keeps only in-frame clones here, not all; method: immunoSEQ multiplex PCR. The sample holds about 360,000 clones; around 87% are singletons and the top ten take around 1.9%. Sequencing was carried out using PBMCs or T cells enriched from blood (not recorded which). These receptors came from a middle-aged man in a cohort exposed to, infected with or recovered from COVID-19 (not recorded which).

The V call is TRBV7-8, the J call TRBJ2-5; 9 nucleotides align to TRBD1. This CDR3 is 15 amino acids long. In germline, CDR1 is SGHVS, CDR2 FQNEAQ. Trimming removed 5 bases from V and 5 bases from J; junction bases left unmatched: 9. For the CDR3, the DNA is TGTGCCAGCAGCCGCCGGGACAGGGTTTTGGAGACCCAGTACTTC. This encodes CASSRRDRVLETQYF.

The V call is TRBV19, the J call TRBJ1-6; 7 nucleotides line up with TRBD1. The V and J ends lost 8 bases and 7 bases, in that order; junction bases with no gene match: 5. CDR3 length: 13 amino acids. Germline V gene lookup returns CDR1 LNHDA and CDR2 SQIVND (reference sequence). DNA of the CDR3: TGTGCCAGTGGGAGACAGGGAAATTCACCCCTCCACTTT. Its protein product is CASGRQGNSPLHF.

V usage is TRBV27 and J usage is TRBJ1-1, with 7 bases aligning to TRBD1. Germline loops: CDR1 MNHEY, CDR2 SMNVEV (reference sequence). The CDR3 is made up of 13 amino acids. V lost 10 bases, J lost 1 base, and 6 bases stayed unmatched. This chain's CDR3 is CATRTGRNTEAFF. The CDR3 DNA reads as TGTGCCACCCGGACAGGCAGGAACACTGAAGCTTTCTTT.

The rearrangement uses TRBV27 and TRBJ1-5, with D unresolved. The V gene's germline CDR1 is MNHEY and CDR2 SMNVEV (reference sequence). V was cut by 0 bases and J by 0 bases, with 12 bases left in between. The CDR3 extends over 17 amino acids. For the CDR3, the DNA is TGTGCCAGCAGTTTATCGGTCCCAGATTATAGCAATCAGCCCCAGCATTTT. This gives the protein CASSLSVPDYSNQPQHF.